These 25 T cell receptor beta chains came from one sample sequenced in a study of blood T cell repertoires in COVID-19. Measured with immunoSEQ multiplex PCR; TCRdb has only the in-frame clones, and not every one. This sample has some 270,000 clones, with over 75% found just once. Sequencing was performed on peripheral blood. These receptors were collected from a woman aged 70 to 79 with acute or convalescent COVID-19.

The V call is TRBV18, the J call TRBJ2-7; weak D call: TRBD2 (7 bases). Trimming removed 6 bases at V and 0 bases at J, with 18 bases between. The CDR3 is made up of 16 amino acids. Germline V gene lookup returns CDR1 KGHSH and CDR2 LQKENI. This CDR3 reads CASSPFSAGASYEQYF. The CDR3 nucleotides are TGTGCCAGCTCTCCCTTTTCCGCGGGGGCCTCCTACGAGCAGTACTTC.

Remarks on this clone: This CDR3 is also generated by other DNA sequences in the sample. J is TRBJ1-2 and V is TRBV5-6; D uncertain. This CDR3 is built from 13 residues. Germline V gene data show CDR1 as SGHDT and CDR2 as YYEEEE. Trimming removed 0 bases at V and 5 bases at J, with 8 bases between. The CDR3 DNA is TGTGCCAGCAGCTTGGGCGGAAATTATGGCTACACCTTC. Translation gives CASSLGGNYGYTF.

The J gene is TRBJ1-2, the V gene TRBV19; D is uncertain. There are 14 residues in the CDR3. Germline loops: CDR1 LNHDA, CDR2 SQIVND (reference sequence). V shed 7 bases and J shed 0 bases, with 12 bases lying between them. The CDR3 region has the DNA TGTGCCAGTACTATTGGAGAGGCTAACTATGGCTACACCTTC. Translating gives CASTIGEANYGYTF.

V gene TRBV7-9 combines with J gene TRBJ2-3, with 7 positions matching TRBD2. The germline gives CDR1 SEHNR, CDR2 FQNEAQ (reference sequence). CDR3 length: 13 residues. V gave up 3 bases and J gave up 4 bases; unmatched junction bases: 1. The CDR3 DNA is TGTGCCAGCAGCTTCGGGGGGTCAGATACGCAGTATTTT. It codes for CASSFGGSDTQYF.

V and J are TRBV10-1 and TRBJ2-7; 8 bases align to TRBD1. This CDR3 is built from 12 residues. Germline CDR1 is WNHNN and CDR2 is SYGVQD (reference sequence). V lost 9 bases to trimming and J lost 3 bases; unmatched junction nucleotides: 4. The CDR3 reads CARRTGSYEQYF. For the CDR3, the DNA is TGCGCCAGACGGACAGGGAGCTACGAGCAGTACTTC.

This clone came up once. The CDR3 DNA sequence: TGTGCCAGCAGTGTTCGAAACACCCAGCCCCAGCATTTT. Its translation: CASSVRNTQPQHF. The chain carries TRBV2 and TRBJ1-5; D unclear. The CDR3 has 13 amino acids. Germline V gene lookup returns CDR1 SNHLY and CDR2 FYNNEI. Trimming took off 4 bases at V and 7 bases at J, with 11 bases between the two ends.

In the case of this clone: The sample contains more than one DNA sequence encoding this CDR3. CDR3 in amino acids: CASSFGQGTYEQYF. Written as DNA, the CDR3 is TGTGCCAGCAGCTTCGGACAGGGTACCTACGAGCAGTACTTC. This sequence joins TRBV5-4 and TRBJ2-7, with 8 positions matching TRBD1. J was trimmed by 2 bases and V by 2 bases; bases with no gene match: 3. The germline gives CDR1 SGHNT, CDR2 YYREEE (reference sequence). The CDR3 has 14 residues.

This clone was seen just once. V and J are TRBV10-3 and TRBJ2-2, with D possibly matching TRBD1 (6 bases). The CDR3 contains 13 residues. Per germline, CDR1 ENHRY and CDR2 SYGVKD. The V and J ends lost 7 bases and 3 bases respectively, with 9 bases between them. The DNA of the CDR3 is TGTGCCATCACATGGACAGACACCGGGGAGCTGTTTTTT. Translation: CAITWTDTGELFF.

V usage is TRBV6-1 and J usage is TRBJ1-4; the D gene is possibly TRBD1 (5 bases). Trimming left V 1 base short and J 4 bases short, with 16 bases between. There are 17 residues in the CDR3. CDR1 is MNHNS, CDR2 SASEGT, per germline. The CDR3: CASSEGLGGWFNEKLFF. Written as DNA, the CDR3 is TGTGCCAGCAGTGAAGGTCTGGGGGGGTGGTTTAATGAAAAACTGTTTTTT.

V gene TRBV7-8 combines with J gene TRBJ2-7; D gene unclear. Germline CDR1 SGHVS, CDR2 FQNEAQ. The CDR3 has 14 residues. Deletions cut 0 bases from V and 3 bases from J, with 9 bases between. CDR3 sequence (DNA): TGTGCCAGCAGCTTAGCGCACAGAGACTACGAGCAGTACTTC. It translates to CASSLAHRDYEQYF. The full variable domain, its missing parts supplied by reference TRBV7-8 and TRBJ2-7, is GAGVSQSPRYKVAKRGQDVALRCDPISGHVSLFWYQQALGQGPEFLTYFQNEAQLDKSGLPSDRFFAERPEGSVSTLKIQRTQQEDSAVYLCASSLAHRDYEQYFGPGTRLTVT.

Worth noting for this clone: Distinct nucleotide sequences in the sample also encode this CDR3. The chain carries TRBV19 and TRBJ1-1; the D is unclear. The germline gives CDR1 LNHDA, CDR2 SQIVND (reference sequence). V dropped 5 bases and J dropped 0 bases, with 7 bases sitting between them. This CDR3 has 13 residues. The CDR3 region is CASSGQLNTEAFF. CDR3 DNA: TGTGCCAGTAGTGGGCAGCTGAACACTGAAGCTTTCTTT.

V is TRBV18 and J is TRBJ2-3; TRBD2 matches at 8 bases. The CDR3 extends over 17 amino acids. Looked up from germline, CDR1 is KGHSH and CDR2 is LQKENI. After removal of 3 bases from V and 3 bases from J, the junction contained 11 bases not matched to a gene. The CDR3 region is CASSPPLAGRGTDTQYF. The CDR3 DNA reads as TGTGCCAGCTCACCCCCGTTAGCGGGGCGAGGGACAGATACGCAGTATTTT.

The chain combines TRBV19 with TRBJ2-7; 7 nucleotides match TRBD2. The J segment lost 2 bases and the V segment lost 5 bases, leaving 6 bases of the junction unmatched. This CDR3 is 14 amino acids long. Germline loops: CDR1 LNHDA, CDR2 SQIVND (reference sequence). CDR3 amino acids: CASSPTGGAYEQYF. For the CDR3, the DNA is TGTGCCAGTAGTCCTACGGGGGGTGCCTACGAGCAGTACTTC.

The V call is TRBV11-2, the J call TRBJ2-7; TRBD1 matches 7 bases. The CDR3 sequence is 15 residues long. Germline V gene data show CDR1 as SGHAT and CDR2 as FQNNGV. Trimming removed 5 bases from V and 3 bases from J; junction bases left unmatched: 10. The CDR3 bases are TGTGCCAGCAGCCGCCAAAGACAGGGTGGCTACGAGCAGTACTTC. This encodes CASSRQRQGGYEQYF.

V usage is TRBV18 and J usage is TRBJ2-3; D remains unclear. CDR3 size: 13 residues. With 3 bases removed from V and 3 bases from J, the gap between germline ends came to 7 bases. Germline CDR1 KGHSH, CDR2 LQKENI. The CDR3 DNA reads as TGTGCCAGCTCACCCCCGTTTACAGATACGCAGTATTTT. This translates into CASSPPFTDTQYF. The complete variable domain, with remaining parts taken from reference TRBV18 and TRBJ2-3, reads NAGVMQNPRHLVRRRGQEARLRCSPMKGHSHVYWYRQLPEEGLKFMVYLQKENIIDESGMPKERFSAEFPKEGPSILRIQQVVRGDSAAYFCASSPPFTDTQYFGPGTRLTVL.

Worth noting for this clone: The junction shows a germline mismatch at one end, possibly a read error. The chain recombines TRBV5-1 with TRBJ2-1; D may be TRBD2 (5 bases). The CDR3 consists of 12 residues. CDR1 SGHRS and CDR2 YFSETQ come from the germline V gene. The CDR3 nucleotides are TGCGCCAGCAGCTTAGGGTTACGGGAACAAGTCTTC. Translated, it gives CASSLGLREQVF.

The chain recombines TRBV18 with TRBJ1-1, with a possible D match to TRBD1 (5 bases). Trimming removed 0 bases at V and 1 base at J, with 12 bases between. The CDR3 runs to 16 residues. CDR1 KGHSH and CDR2 LQKENI come from the germline V gene. The CDR3 DNA reads as TGTGCCAGCTCACCACCGGCGGGGGGGTGGAACACTGAAGCTTTCTTT. This sequence encodes CASSPPAGGWNTEAFF.

The chain couples TRBV24-1 to TRBJ1-1; no firm D call. V lost 5 bases and J 8 bases, leaving 14 bases between the germline ends. The germline V gene encodes CDR1 KGHDR and CDR2 SFDVKD. The CDR3 consists of 13 residues. Here the CDR3 reads CATSGPRGGEAFF. In DNA, the CDR3 is TGTGCCACCAGTGGCCCCCGTGGAGGAGAAGCTTTCTTT.

A single count supports this clone. This chain links TRBV24-1 with TRBJ2-5, with D perhaps TRBD2 (5 bases). In germline, CDR1 is KGHDR, CDR2 SFDVKD. Trimming removed 7 bases from V and 5 bases from J, with 16 bases in between. This CDR3 is 14 amino acids long. The CDR3 DNA follows: TGTGCCACCAGGAGCGTAAAGGAGGAGGAGACCCAGTACTTC. Translating gives CATRSVKEEETQYF.

The chain carries TRBV4-1 and TRBJ2-5, with TRBD2 matching 11 bases. CDR3 size: 16 residues. Germline CDR1 and CDR2: MGHRA and YSYEKL. V lost 0 bases to trimming and J lost 0 bases; unmatched junction nucleotides: 0. The CDR3 spells CASSQELAGDQETQYF. The DNA of the CDR3 is TGCGCCAGCAGCCAAGAACTAGCGGGGGACCAAGAGACCCAGTACTTC.

The chain couples TRBV5-1 to TRBJ1-3, with TRBD1 identical over 9 bases. Germline trimming cut 4 bases from V and 8 bases from J; bases unmatched to any gene: 7. CDR1 and CDR2 (germline): SGHRS, YFSETQ. The CDR3 has 14 amino acids. DNA of the CDR3: TGCGCCAGCAGCCCCGGACAGGGGTCGTACACCATATATTTT. It yields the protein CASSPGQGSYTIYF.

In its sample, this clone was seen once. The chain recombines TRBV3-1 (or the pseudogene TRBV3-2) with TRBJ2-3; TRBD2 matches at 13 bases. The CDR3 length is 15 residues. The germline CDR1 and CDR2 sequences are LGHDT and YNNKEL (reference sequence). V was pared by 5 bases and J by 4 bases, with 3 bases of the junction left unmatched. Here the CDR3 reads CASSETSGGADTQYF. The CDR3 DNA reads TGTGCCAGCAGCGAAACTAGCGGGGGGGCAGATACGCAGTATTTT.

This chain joins TRBV10-3 and TRBJ2-4, with D perhaps TRBD1 (6 bases). This CDR3 is 14 amino acids long. With 2 bases removed from V and 2 bases from J, the gap between germline ends came to 7 bases. The germline V gene has CDR1 ENHRY and CDR2 SYGVKD. In DNA, the CDR3 is TGTGCCATCAGTGAGGGACAGCCCAAAAACATTCAGTACTTC. Amino acids: CAISEGQPKNIQYF.

The rearrangement joins TRBV5-6 to TRBJ1-1; D is uncertain. The CDR3 is 13 amino acids. V lost 7 bases and J lost 0, with 10 bases in between. Germline CDR1 reads SGHDT; CDR2 reads YYEEEE. The DNA for the CDR3 is TGTGCCAGCCGGACGGGGATGAACACTGAAGCTTTCTTT. This translates into CASRTGMNTEAFF.

The chain recombines TRBV6-6 with TRBJ1-6; D is ambiguous. CDR3 length equals 12 residues. Germline assignment: CDR1 MNHNY and CDR2 SVGAGI (reference sequence). The ends were cut back, 6 bases at V and 13 bases at J, with 13 bases in the middle. In DNA, the CDR3 is TGTGCCAGCAGCCCCTATACAGCTCCCCTCCACTTT. Protein: CASSPYTAPLHF.